One and the same sample provided the 5 T cell receptor beta chains below, sequenced in a study of cytomegalovirus exposure and HLA in healthy donors. Libraries were prepared by immunoSEQ multiplex PCR; TCRdb keeps only in-frame clonotypes and omits some of them. The sample contains 70,000 or so clones, around 95% of which appear only once. Material: PBMCs. These TCRs come from a woman aged 18-35 years in good health and CMV-seropositive.

There are a few counts of this clone. Here the CDR3 reads CASSKPGTGVPYEQYF. In DNA form, the CDR3 reads TGTGCCAGCAGCAAGCCCGGGACAGGGGTACCCTACGAGCAGTACTTC. J is TRBJ2-7 and V is TRBV21-1; the table's D call of TRBD1 was not tested on the DNA. TRBV21-1 is tagged as a pseudogene. This CDR3 is 16 amino acids long.

The V and J genes are TRBV4-2 and TRBJ2-3, with 7 nucleotides matching TRBD1. The ends lost 2 bases at V and 0 bases at J; junction bases unmatched: 11. CDR1 is LGHNA and CDR2 is YNFKEQ in the germline V gene. The CDR3 contains 18 residues. The CDR3 is CASSQSQTGTPSTDTQYF. The CDR3 region has the DNA TGTGCCAGCAGCCAAAGTCAGACAGGGACCCCTAGCACAGATACGCAGTATTTT.

J is TRBJ1-1 and V is TRBV5-4; TRBD1 might be the D (6 bases). Trimming pared 3 bases from V and 3 bases from J, leaving 15 bases between. The CDR3 length is 15 residues. CDR1 and CDR2 (germline): SGHNT, YYREEE (reference sequence). The CDR3 loop is CASSSRLKGDTEAFF. In DNA form, the CDR3 reads TGTGCCAGCAGCTCCAGGTTGAAGGGGGACACTGAAGCTTTCTTT.

The chain recombines TRBV6-6 with TRBJ2-7; D gene ambiguous. The CDR3 runs to 12 residues. Trimming took off 6 bases at V and 2 bases at J, with 8 bases between the two ends. The germline CDR1 and CDR2 sequences are MNHNY and SVGAGI (reference sequence). The CDR3 sequence is CASSSTTYEQYF. In DNA form, the CDR3 reads TGTGCCAGCAGCTCTACGACCTACGAGCAGTACTTC.

This chain uses TRBV19 with TRBJ2-1; D perhaps matches TRBD1 (7 bases). This CDR3 contains 12 residues. Germline values: CDR1 LNHDA, CDR2 SQIVND (reference sequence). V shed 11 bases and J shed 9 bases, with 17 bases lying between them. CDR3 sequence reads: CAASGGPGEQFF. The CDR3 region has the DNA TGTGCCGCATCAGGGGGGCCCGGTGAGCAGTTCTTC. The complete variable domain, with remaining parts taken from reference TRBV19 and TRBJ2-1, reads DGGITQSPKYLFRKEGQNVTLSCEQNLNHDAMYWYRQDPGQGLRLIYYSQIVNDFQKGDIAEGYSVSREKKESFPLTVTSAQKNPTAFYLCAASGGPGEQFFGPGTRLTVL.